This TCR beta chain originates from a study of beta chain features in type 1 diabetes. Expressed TCRB transcripts were sequenced because the entire RNA isolate underwent reverse transcription. The repertoire was sequenced with immunoSEQ multiplex PCR; TCRdb's copy has only in-frame clones and lacks some. The table records 600,000 to 650,000 clones, less than 20% of them present only once. Trimming stripped 4 bases from V and 5 bases from J, with 8 bases between. Germline CDR1 and CDR2: GTSNPN and SVGIG (reference sequence). The CDR3 sequence is 11 residues long. The sample was naive CD4+ T cells from blood. This clonotype originated in a man aged 18 to 30 in good health. The chain is built from TRBV30 and TRBJ2-5; D call uncertain. In DNA form, the CDR3 reads TGTGCCTGGATGAGAGTGGAGACCCAGTACTTC. It translates to CAWMRVETQYF. The full variable domain, in which reference TRBV30 and TRBJ2-5 provide the parts outside the CDR3, is SQTIHQWPATLVQPVGSPLSLECTVEGTSNPNLYWYRQAAGRGLQLLFYSVGIGQISSEVPQNLSASRPQDRQFILSSKKLLLSDSGFYLCAWMRVETQYFGPGTRLLVL.